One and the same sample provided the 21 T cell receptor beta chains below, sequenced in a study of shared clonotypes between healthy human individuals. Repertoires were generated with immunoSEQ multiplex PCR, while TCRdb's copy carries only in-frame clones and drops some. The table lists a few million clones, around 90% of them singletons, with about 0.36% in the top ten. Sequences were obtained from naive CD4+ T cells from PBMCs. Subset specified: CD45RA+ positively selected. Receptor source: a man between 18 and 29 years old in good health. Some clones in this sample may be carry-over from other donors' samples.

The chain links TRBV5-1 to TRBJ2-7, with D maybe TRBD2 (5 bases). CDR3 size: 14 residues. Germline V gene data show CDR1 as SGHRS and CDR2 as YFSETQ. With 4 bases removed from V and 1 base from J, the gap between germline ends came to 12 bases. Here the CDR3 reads CASSRGPLSYEQYF. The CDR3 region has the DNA TGCGCCAGCAGCCGAGGGCCGTTATCCTACGAGCAGTACTTC.

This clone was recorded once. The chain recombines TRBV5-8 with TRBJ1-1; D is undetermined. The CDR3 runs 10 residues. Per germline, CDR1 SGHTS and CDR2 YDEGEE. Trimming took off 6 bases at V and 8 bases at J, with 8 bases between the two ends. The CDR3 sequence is CASIRSEAFF. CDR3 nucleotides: TGTGCCAGCATCAGGTCCGAAGCTTTCTTT. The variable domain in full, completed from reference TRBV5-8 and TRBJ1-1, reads EAGVTQSPTHLIKTRGQQATLRCSPISGHTSVYWYQQALGLGLQFLLWYDEGEERNRGNFPPRFSGRQFPNYSSELNVNALELEDSALYLCASIRSEAFFGQGTRLTVV.

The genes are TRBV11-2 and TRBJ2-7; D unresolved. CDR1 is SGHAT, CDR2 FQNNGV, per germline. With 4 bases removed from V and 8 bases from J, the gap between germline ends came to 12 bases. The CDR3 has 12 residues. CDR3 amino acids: CASSYSRQQQYF. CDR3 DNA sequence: TGTGCCAGCAGCTATAGTAGACAACAGCAGTACTTC. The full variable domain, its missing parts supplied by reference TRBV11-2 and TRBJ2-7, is EAGVAQSPRYKIIEKRQSVAFWCNPISGHATLYWYQQILGQGPKLLIQFQNNGVVDDSQLPKDRFSAERLKGVDSTLKIQPAKLEDSAVYLCASSYSRQQQYFGPGTRLTVT.

This CDR3 is CASSSGGNTQYF. CDR3 coding DNA: TGTGCCAGCAGTTCAGGAGGAAATACGCAGTATTTT. The chain carries TRBV6-6 and TRBJ2-3, with TRBD2 as a possible D gene (5 bases). Germline values: CDR1 MNHNY, CDR2 SVGAGI (reference sequence). V lost 4 bases and J lost 7, with 9 bases in between. CDR3 length: 12 amino acids.

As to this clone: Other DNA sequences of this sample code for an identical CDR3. CDR3 in amino acids: CASSFDRVTEAFF. CDR3 in DNA: TGTGCCAGCAGCTTCGACCGGGTCACTGAAGCTTTCTTT. This chain connects TRBV7-2 to TRBJ1-1, with D uncertain. Germline loops: CDR1 SGHTA, CDR2 FQGNSA. V lost 3 bases to trimming and J lost 4 bases, with 9 bases between them. The CDR3 extends over 13 amino acids.

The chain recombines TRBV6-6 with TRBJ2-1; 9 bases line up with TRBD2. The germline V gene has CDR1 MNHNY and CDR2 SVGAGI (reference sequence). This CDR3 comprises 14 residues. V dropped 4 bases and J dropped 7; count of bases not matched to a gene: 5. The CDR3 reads CASSSRTSENEQFF. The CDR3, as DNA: TGTGCCAGCAGTTCCCGGACTAGCGAAAATGAGCAGTTCTTC.

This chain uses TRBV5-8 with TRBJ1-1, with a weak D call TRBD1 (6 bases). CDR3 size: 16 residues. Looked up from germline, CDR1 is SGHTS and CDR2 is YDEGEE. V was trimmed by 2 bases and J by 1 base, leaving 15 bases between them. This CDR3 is CASSFQGSNSNTEAFF. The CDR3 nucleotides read TGTGCCAGCAGCTTCCAGGGGTCCAACTCGAACACTGAAGCTTTCTTT. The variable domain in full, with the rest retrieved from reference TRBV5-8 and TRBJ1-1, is EAGVTQSPTHLIKTRGQQATLRCSPISGHTSVYWYQQALGLGLQFLLWYDEGEERNRGNFPPRFSGRQFPNYSSELNVNALELEDSALYLCASSFQGSNSNTEAFFGQGTRLTVV.

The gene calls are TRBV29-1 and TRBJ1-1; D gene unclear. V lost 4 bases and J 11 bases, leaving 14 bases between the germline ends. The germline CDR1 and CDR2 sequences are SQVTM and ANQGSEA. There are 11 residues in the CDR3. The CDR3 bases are TGCAGCGTTGCCAGGTCCGGGATGGCTTTCTTT. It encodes CSVARSGMAFF. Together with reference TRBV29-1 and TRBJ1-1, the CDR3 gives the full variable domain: SAVISQKPSRDICQRGTSLTIQCQVDSQVTMMFWYRQQPGQSLTLIATANQGSEATYESGFVIDKFPISRPNLTFSTLTVSNMSPEDSSIYLCSVARSGMAFFGQGTRLTVV.

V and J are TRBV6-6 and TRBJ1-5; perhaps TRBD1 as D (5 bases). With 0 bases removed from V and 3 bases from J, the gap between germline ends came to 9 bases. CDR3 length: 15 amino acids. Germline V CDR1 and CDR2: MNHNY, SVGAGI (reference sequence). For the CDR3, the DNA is TGTGCCAGCAGTTACTCGTGGGGCAACAATCAGCCCCAGCATTTT. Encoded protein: CASSYSWGNNQPQHF.

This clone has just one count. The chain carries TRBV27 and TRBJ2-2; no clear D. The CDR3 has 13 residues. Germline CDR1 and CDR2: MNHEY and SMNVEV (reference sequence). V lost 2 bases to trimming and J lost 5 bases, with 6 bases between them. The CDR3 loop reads CASSLGLTGELFF. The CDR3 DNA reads TGTGCCAGCAGTTTAGGGCTTACCGGGGAGCTGTTTTTT.

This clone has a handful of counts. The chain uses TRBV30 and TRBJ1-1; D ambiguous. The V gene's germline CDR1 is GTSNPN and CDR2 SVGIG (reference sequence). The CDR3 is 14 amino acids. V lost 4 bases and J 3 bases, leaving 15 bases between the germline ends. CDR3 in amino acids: CAWKRGSGDTEAFF. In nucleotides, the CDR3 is TGTGCCTGGAAGCGAGGGAGCGGGGACACTGAAGCTTTCTTT.

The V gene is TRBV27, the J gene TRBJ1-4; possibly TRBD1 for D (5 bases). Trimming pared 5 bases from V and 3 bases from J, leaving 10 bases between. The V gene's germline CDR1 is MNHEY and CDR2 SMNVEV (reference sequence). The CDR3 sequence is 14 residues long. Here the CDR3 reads CASSVGGANEKLFF. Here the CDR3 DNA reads TGTGCCAGCAGTGTCGGGGGGGCTAATGAAAAACTGTTTTTT. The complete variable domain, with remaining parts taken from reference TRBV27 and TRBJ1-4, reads EAQVTQNPRYLITVTGKKLTVTCSQNMNHEYMSWYRQDPGLGLRQIYYSMNVEVTDKGDVPEGYKVSRKEKRNFPLILESPSPNQTSLYFCASSVGGANEKLFFGSGTQLSVL.

The CDR3 protein is CAISKEGGYEQYF. CDR3 nucleotides: TGTGCCATCAGCAAAGAGGGAGGGTACGAGCAGTACTTC. The rearrangement uses TRBV10-3 and TRBJ2-7; 7 bases fit TRBD2. After removal of 6 bases from V and 4 bases from J, the junction contained 6 bases not matched to a gene. CDR3 length: 13 amino acids. Germline V CDR1 and CDR2: ENHRY, SYGVKD.

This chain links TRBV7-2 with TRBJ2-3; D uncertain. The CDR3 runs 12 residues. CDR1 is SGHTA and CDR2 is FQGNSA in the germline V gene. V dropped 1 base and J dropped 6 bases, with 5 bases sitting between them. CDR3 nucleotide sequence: TGTGCCAGCAGCTTAGTTTGGGATACGCAGTATTTT. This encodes CASSLVWDTQYF.

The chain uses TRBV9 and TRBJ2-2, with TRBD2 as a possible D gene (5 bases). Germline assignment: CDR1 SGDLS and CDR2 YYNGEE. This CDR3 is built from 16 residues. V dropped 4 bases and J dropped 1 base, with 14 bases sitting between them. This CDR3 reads CASSPWGSVNTGELFF. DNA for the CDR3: TGTGCCAGCAGCCCCTGGGGTAGCGTGAACACCGGGGAGCTGTTTTTT.

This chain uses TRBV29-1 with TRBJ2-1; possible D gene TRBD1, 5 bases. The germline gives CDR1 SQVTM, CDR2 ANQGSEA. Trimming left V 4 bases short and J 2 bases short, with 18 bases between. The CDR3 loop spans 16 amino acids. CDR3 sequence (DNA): TGCAGCGTTGCGGAGCCCAAACTGGGGCCCTACAATGAGCAGTTCTTC. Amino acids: CSVAEPKLGPYNEQFF.

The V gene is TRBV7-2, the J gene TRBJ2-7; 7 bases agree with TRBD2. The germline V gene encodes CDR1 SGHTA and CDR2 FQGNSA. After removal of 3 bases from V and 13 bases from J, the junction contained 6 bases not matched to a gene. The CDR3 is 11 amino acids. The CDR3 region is CASSLERGIYF. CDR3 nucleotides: TGTGCCAGCAGCTTGGAGCGGGGAATCTACTTC.

In DNA form, the CDR3 reads TGTGCCAGCTCATTGCCAGGGACAATTAATCAGCCCCAGCATTTT. Translation: CASSLPGTINQPQHF. The chain links TRBV18 to TRBJ1-5; a possible D gene is TRBD1 (6 bases). CDR3 length: 15 amino acids. From germline, CDR1 is KGHSH and CDR2 LQKENI. V was cut by 5 bases and J by 4 bases, with 15 bases left in between.

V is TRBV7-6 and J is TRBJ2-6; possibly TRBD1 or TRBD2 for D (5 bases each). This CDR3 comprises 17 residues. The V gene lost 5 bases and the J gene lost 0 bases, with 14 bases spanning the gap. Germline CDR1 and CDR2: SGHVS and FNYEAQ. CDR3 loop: CASSLSGRSSGANVLTF. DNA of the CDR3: TGTGCCAGCAGCCTCTCGGGACGGAGCTCTGGGGCCAACGTCCTGACTTTC.

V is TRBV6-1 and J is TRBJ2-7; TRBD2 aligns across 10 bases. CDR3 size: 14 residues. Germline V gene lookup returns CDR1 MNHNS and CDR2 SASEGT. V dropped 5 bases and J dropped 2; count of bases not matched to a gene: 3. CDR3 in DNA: TGTGCCAGCAGTTGGACTAGCGGAGCCTACGAGCAGTACTTC. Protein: CASSWTSGAYEQYF.

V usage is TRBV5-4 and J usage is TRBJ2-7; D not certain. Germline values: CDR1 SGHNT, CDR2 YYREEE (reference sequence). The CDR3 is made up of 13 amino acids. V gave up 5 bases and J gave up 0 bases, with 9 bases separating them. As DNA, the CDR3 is TGTGCCAGCAGTTCAAGTTCCTCCTACGAGCAGTACTTC. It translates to CASSSSSSYEQYF.